This TCR beta chain was observed in a study of technical replicates of blood from a handful of donors. Only in-frame clones appear in the TCRdb table, and some are missing; sequencing was by immunoSEQ multiplex PCR. The data show tens of thousands of clones, 91% seen once. CDR1 is SEHNR, CDR2 FQNEAQ, per germline (reference sequence). V was clipped by 5 bases and J by 0 bases; unmatched bases: 7. CDR3 length: 17 amino acids. Sequencing used T cells isolated from PBMCs. The sequence was obtained from a human donor in good health. Some clones in this sample may be carry-over from other donors' samples. The chain links TRBV7-9 to TRBJ1-4; 9 bases map to TRBD1. The CDR3 region has the DNA TGTGCCAGCAGCCCCCGGGACAGGGAAACAACTAATGAAAAACTGTTTTTT. It translates to CASSPRDRETTNEKLFF.